This T cell receptor (beta chain) was captured by sequencing in a study of blood T cells in healthy people across ages (dated by TCRdb to about 2015). Describing the broader study: In model experiments, template switching captured about one uniquely barcoded TCR beta cDNA molecule for every two T cells. To track age-related changes in TCR beta repertoire diversity, the study relied on deep sequencing normalized with unique cDNA molecular identifiers. The donors were split into four age groups: young (average around 17 years), middle-aged (roughly 42), aged (about 56) and long-lived (more than 80). To avoid experimental bias, donors of different ages were spread randomly across the sequencing lanes. For two donors (one aged 18 to 30 and one aged 80 or older), the study analyzed two additional independent replicas of 1 million unique cDNA reads from the same blood draw. Broader findings and caveats from the paper: Observed TCR beta diversity per million T cells fell roughly linearly with age, and a significant reduction was already apparent by age around 40. A strong correlation was found between observed TCR beta diversity and the percentage of naive T cells measured by flow cytometry. Total diversity estimates from one million sequenced T cells were considered lower bounds and underestimates. Because donor CMV infection status was unknown, age-related changes in expanded clonotypes were potentially confounded. Bulk unsorted PBMC profiling prevented conclusive comparison of naive and antigen-experienced compartments. Compared with the aged group, more naive CD4+ T cells, fewer expanded clones and increased TCR diversity were shown by the long-lived group, suggesting age selection.

V has 7 bases trimmed and J has 4 bases trimmed; junction bases matching no gene number 8. CDR1 and CDR2, per the germline V gene, are SNHLY and FYNNEI. There are 14 amino acids in the CDR3, from cysteine to phenylalanine inclusive. The CDR3 DNA has 42 bases and is translated from base 1. As regards this clonotype: Its antigen has not been determined. No base quality information exists; no much larger clone differs at one position.

The roughly 39 donors, aged about 6 to 95 years, were systemically healthy Caucasian individuals from Russia. About 9.1 milliliters of peripheral blood were collected from each donor into EDTA-treated Vacutainer tubes. Ficoll-Paque density-gradient centrifugation was used to isolate PBMCs, with at least 6 million per sample. Total RNA was extracted from PBMCs with Trizol reagent, with at least 5 micrograms obtained per sample. Naive CD45RAhigh/CD27high T cell percentages were measured by flow cytometry on a PBMC aliquot from every donor. Preparation of the library involved 5' RACE. The sequencer was an Illumina HiSeq 2500. A second PCR of roughly 6 to 11 cycles was run with a J-beta primer mix and a sample-barcoded 5' primer. A template-switch 5' adaptor carrying 12 random nucleotides introduced a unique molecular identifier onto each TCR beta cDNA molecule. Each sample yielded at least 2.5 million CDR3-containing paired-end reads. The Mint cDNA synthesis kit, primed by a TRBC-specific oligonucleotide, was used to synthesize first-strand cDNA from all RNA. Following uracil-DNA glycosylase treatment, a first 18-cycle PCR with universal primers M1SS and BC2_uni_R was performed on all cDNA. On the authors' methods: For normalization, 1 million high-quality reads were randomly selected from each sample, with every read carrying a distinct molecular identifier. Instead of being binned into consensus sequences, reads with shared molecular identifiers were discarded. MiTCR, with a Q25 quality threshold and the strictest error-elimination algorithm, was used for CDR3 identification, clonotype clustering and error correction. A nonparametric unseen species model with Euler transformation was used to estimate a lower bound on total TCR beta diversity. The raw public reads went through TCRdb reprocessing: fastp at Q25, MiXCR clone calling, in-frame beta chains kept. Rows are combined by CDR3 protein, so each entry shows the most common genes and DNA. For this entry, the V and J calls and clone size follow TCRdb and not the study's own pipeline. The sample table lists hundreds of thousands of distinct CDR3 sequences, 25% to 30% of them with a count of one. The ten largest clones add up to roughly 17% of the sample.

The rearrangement combines TRBV2 with TRBJ2-7; 9 bases in the junction line up with TRBD1. The source material was blood. The receptor was isolated from a woman of 80 years or more in good health. The CDR3 in this case is CASNSGQGGYEQYF. The DNA sequence reads TGTGCCAGCAATTCGGGACAGGGTGGTTACGAGCAGTACTTC.